The following is a T cell receptor (beta chain) sequence with its context. What it recognizes is unknown. TCRdb recomputed calls from the 5' RACE reads with MiXCR, one row per CDR3 protein. Here the sample spans 430,000 or so distinct CDR3 sequences, 20% to 25% being singletons. The data originate from a study of identical twins. General study results and limits: Twins' surplus sharing was weaker for beta out-of-frame sequences.

This CDR3 spans 14 amino acids. CDR1 is PRHDT and CDR2 is FYEKMQ in the germline V gene (reference sequence). Germline trimming cut 5 bases from V and 6 bases from J; bases unmatched to any gene: 8. These sequences were also reported in another study, on T cells expressing NK-cell markers. From that paper: Sorted CD3+CD56-NKG2C+, CD3+CD56+NKG2C- and CD3+CD56+NKG2C+ T cells were the source of the TCR beta repertoires. Among the eight sequenced donors, seven tested HCMV-seropositive and one tested seronegative. Several of the donors carried dominant NKG2C+ clonotypes that took up roughly 1.0-8% of their CD8+ T cells.

Source material: CD4+ T cells sorted from blood. The rearrangement uses TRBV13 and TRBJ1-2; 8 nucleotides align to TRBD1. The source of this sequence is a woman under 30 in good health. The chain's CDR3 is CASSPDRAANGYTF. CDR3 bases: TGTGCCAGCAGCCCGGACAGGGCGGCGAATGGCTACACCTTC.